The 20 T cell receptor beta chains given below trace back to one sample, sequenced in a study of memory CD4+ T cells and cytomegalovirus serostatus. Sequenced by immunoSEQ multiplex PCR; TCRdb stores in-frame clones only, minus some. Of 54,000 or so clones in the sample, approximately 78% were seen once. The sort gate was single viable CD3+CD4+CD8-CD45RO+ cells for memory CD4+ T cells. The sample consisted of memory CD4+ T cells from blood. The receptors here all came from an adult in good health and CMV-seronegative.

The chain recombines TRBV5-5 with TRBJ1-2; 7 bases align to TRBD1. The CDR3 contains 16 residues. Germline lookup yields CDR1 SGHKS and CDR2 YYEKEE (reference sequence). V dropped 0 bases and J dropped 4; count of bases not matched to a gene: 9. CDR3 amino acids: CASSLAPGRGAYGYTF. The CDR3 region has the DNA TGTGCCAGCAGCTTGGCCCCGGGCAGGGGGGCCTATGGCTACACCTTC.

The CDR3 DNA reads TGTGCCAGCAGTCCATACTACTCTGGGGCCAACGTCCTGACTTTC. It codes for CASSPYYSGANVLTF. The chain carries TRBV27 and TRBJ2-6; D is unclear. This CDR3 spans 15 amino acids. V was shortened by 5 bases and J by 0 bases, with 8 bases between the two germline ends. The germline CDR1 and CDR2 sequences are MNHEY and SMNVEV (reference sequence).

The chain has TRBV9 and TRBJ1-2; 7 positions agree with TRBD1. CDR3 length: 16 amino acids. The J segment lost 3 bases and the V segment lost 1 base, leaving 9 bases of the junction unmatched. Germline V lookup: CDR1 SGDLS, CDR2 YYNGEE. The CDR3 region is CASSVPMTGNHYGYTF. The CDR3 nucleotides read TGTGCCAGCAGCGTACCGATGACAGGGAATCACTATGGCTACACCTTC.

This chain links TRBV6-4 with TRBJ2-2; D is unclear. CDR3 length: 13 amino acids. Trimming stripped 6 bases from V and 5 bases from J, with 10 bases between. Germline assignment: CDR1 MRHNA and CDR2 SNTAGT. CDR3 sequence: CASRLDGTGELFF. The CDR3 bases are TGTGCCAGCAGACTGGACGGTACCGGGGAGCTGTTTTTT.

The CDR3 protein is CASSYGLFGDTQYF. The CDR3 bases are TGTGCCAGCAGTTACGGCCTCTTTGGAGATACGCAGTATTTT. The chain links TRBV27 to TRBJ2-3; D gene ambiguous. V gave up 4 bases and J gave up 5 bases, with 13 bases separating them. Per germline, CDR1 MNHEY and CDR2 SMNVEV (reference sequence). The CDR3 is 14 amino acids.

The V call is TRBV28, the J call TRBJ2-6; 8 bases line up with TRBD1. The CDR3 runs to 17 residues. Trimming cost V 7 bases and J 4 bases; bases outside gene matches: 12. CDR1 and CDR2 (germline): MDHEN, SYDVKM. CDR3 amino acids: CASTQDRGKRGANVLTF. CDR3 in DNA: TGTGCCAGCACGCAAGACAGGGGCAAAAGGGGGGCCAACGTCCTGACTTTC.

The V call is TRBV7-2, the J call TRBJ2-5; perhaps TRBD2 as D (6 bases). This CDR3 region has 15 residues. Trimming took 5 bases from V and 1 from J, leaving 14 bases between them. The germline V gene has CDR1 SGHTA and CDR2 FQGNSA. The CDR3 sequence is CASSASGLVQETQYF. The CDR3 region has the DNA TGTGCCAGCAGCGCAAGCGGGTTAGTCCAAGAGACCCAGTACTTC. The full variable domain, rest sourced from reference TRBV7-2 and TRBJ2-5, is GAGVSQSPSNKVTEKGKDVELRCDPISGHTALYWYRQSLGQGLEFLIYFQGNSAPDKSGLPSDRFSAERTGGSVSTLTIQRTQQEDSAVYLCASSASGLVQETQYFGPGTRLLVL.

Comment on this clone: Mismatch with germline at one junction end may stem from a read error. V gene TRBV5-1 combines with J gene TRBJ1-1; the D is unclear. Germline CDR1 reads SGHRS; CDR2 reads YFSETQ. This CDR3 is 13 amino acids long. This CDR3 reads CASSFREYTEAFF. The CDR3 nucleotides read TGTGCCAGCAGCTTTAGGGAGTACACTGAAGCTTTCTTT.

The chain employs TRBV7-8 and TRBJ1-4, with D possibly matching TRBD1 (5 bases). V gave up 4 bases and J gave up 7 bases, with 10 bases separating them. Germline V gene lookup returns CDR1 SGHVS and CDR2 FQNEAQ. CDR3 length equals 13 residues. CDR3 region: CASSSGTLEKLFF. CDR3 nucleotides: TGTGCCAGCAGCTCCGGGACTCTTGAAAAACTGTTTTTT.

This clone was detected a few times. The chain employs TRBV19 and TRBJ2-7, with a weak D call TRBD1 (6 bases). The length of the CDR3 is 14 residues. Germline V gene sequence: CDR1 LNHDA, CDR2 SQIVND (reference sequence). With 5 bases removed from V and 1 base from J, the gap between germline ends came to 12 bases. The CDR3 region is CASSAPGQSYEQYF. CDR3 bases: TGTGCCAGTAGTGCCCCCGGACAGTCCTACGAGCAGTACTTC. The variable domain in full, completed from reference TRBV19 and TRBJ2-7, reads DGGITQSPKYLFRKEGQNVTLSCEQNLNHDAMYWYRQDPGQGLRLIYYSQIVNDFQKGDIAEGYSVSREKKESFPLTVTSAQKNPTAFYLCASSAPGQSYEQYFGPGTRLTVT.

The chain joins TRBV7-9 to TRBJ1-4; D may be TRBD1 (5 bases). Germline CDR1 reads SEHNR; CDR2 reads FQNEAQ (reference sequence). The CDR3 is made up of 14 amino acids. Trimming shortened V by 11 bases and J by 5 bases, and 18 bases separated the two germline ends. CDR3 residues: CAVPLGGGNEKLFF. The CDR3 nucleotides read TGTGCCGTACCCCTCGGGGGGGGGAATGAAAAACTGTTTTTT.

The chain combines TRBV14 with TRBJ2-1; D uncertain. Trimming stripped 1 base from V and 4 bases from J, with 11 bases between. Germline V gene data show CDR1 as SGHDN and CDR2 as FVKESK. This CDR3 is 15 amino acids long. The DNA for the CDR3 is TGTGCCAGCAGCCAAGGCCTTACCGGGTACAATGAGCAGTTCTTC. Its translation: CASSQGLTGYNEQFF.

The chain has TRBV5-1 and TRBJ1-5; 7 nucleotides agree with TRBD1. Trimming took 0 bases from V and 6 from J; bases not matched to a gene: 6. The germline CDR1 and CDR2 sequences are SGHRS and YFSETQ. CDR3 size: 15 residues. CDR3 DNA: TGCGCCAGCAGCTTGGGGACAGGCCAGGGTCAGCCCCAGCATTTT. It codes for CASSLGTGQGQPQHF.

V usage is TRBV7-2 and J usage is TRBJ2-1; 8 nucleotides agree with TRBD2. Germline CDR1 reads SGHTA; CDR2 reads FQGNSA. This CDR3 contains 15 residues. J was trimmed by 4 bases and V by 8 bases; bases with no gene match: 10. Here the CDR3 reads CASAPRGGRYNEQFF. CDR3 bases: TGTGCCAGCGCCCCTCGGGGGGGACGATACAATGAGCAGTTCTTC.

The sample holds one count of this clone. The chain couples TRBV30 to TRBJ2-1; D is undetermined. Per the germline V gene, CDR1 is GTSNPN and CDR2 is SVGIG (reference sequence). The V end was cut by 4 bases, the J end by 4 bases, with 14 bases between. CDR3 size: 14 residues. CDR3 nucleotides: TGTGCCTGGATTCCCCTGGCGATATACAATGAGCAGTTCTTC. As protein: CAWIPLAIYNEQFF.

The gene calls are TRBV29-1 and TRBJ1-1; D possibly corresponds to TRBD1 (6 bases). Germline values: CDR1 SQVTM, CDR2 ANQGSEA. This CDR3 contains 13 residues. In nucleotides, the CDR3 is TGCAGTCACCAAGGGACATCGAACACTGAAGCTTTCTTT. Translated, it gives CSHQGTSNTEAFF.

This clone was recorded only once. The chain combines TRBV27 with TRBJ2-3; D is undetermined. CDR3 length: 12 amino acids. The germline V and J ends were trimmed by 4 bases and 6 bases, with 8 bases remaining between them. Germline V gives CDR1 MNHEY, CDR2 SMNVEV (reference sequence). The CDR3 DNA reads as TGTGCCAGCAGTTCTATCGGGGATACGCAGTATTTT. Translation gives CASSSIGDTQYF.

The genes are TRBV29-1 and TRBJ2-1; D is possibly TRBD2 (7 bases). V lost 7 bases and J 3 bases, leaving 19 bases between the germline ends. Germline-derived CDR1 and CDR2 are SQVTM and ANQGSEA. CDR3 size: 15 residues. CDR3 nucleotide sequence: TGCAGCGCTCGCAGGGAGGGACATTACTACAATGAGCAGTTCTTC. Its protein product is CSARREGHYYNEQFF.

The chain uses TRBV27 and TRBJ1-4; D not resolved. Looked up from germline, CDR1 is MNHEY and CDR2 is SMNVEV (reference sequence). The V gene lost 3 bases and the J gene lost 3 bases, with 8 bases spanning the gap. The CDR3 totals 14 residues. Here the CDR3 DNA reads TGTGCCAGCAGTTTCCCAGGAGCTAATGAAAAACTGTTTTTT. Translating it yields CASSFPGANEKLFF.

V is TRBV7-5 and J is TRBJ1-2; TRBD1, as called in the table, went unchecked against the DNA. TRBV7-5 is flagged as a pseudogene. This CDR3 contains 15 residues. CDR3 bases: TGTGCCAGAAGCTCCGACGACAGGGGGGAGGCTGGCTACACCTTC. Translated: CARSSDDRGEAGYTF.